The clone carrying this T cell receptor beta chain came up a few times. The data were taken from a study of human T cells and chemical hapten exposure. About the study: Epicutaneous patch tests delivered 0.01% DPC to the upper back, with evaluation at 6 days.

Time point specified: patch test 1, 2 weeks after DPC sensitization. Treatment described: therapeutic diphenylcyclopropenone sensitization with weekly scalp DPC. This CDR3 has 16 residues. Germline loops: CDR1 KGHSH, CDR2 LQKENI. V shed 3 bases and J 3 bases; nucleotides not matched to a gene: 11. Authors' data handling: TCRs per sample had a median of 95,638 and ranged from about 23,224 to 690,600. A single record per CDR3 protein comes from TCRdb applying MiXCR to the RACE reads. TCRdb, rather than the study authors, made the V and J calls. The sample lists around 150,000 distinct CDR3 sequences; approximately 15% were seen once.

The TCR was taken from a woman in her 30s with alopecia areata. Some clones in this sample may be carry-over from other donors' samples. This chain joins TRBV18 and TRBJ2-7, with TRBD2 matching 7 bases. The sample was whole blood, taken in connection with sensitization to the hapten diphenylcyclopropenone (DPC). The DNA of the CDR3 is TGTGCCAGCTCACCTCCACCGGGACTAAGAGACTACGAGCAGTACTTC. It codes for CASSPPPGLRDYEQYF.